A single sample is the source of the 29 T cell receptor beta chains below, sequenced in a study of T cells in localized non-small cell lung cancer (dated by TCRdb to 2020 to 2021). Preparation of the library involved the immunoSEQ multiplex PCR assay. TCRdb stores this immuneACCESS table with in-frame sequences only. Part of the clones is absent; in the studies checked, under half of the shortfall reflects unresolved V genes, and no reason is known for the rest. This sample gives approximately 1,000 clones in total; roughly 35% of them show up just once. 16% of the sample rests with the top ten. The sample consisted of lung tumor tissue, taken before any cancer treatment. The receptors derive from a male donor aged 60 or older with stage II squamous cell lung carcinoma.

The chain joins TRBV18 to TRBJ2-7, with D hard to call. Trimming removed 3 bases at V and 5 bases at J, with 11 bases between. The germline CDR1 and CDR2 sequences are KGHSH and LQKENI. The CDR3 is 13 amino acids. The CDR3 reads CASSPDVVNEQYF. In DNA, the CDR3 is TGTGCCAGCTCACCGGACGTCGTGAACGAGCAGTACTTC.

This clone was seen more than once but under ten times. The CDR3 DNA sequence: TGTGCCAGCAGTTTATCTGCTGGGGGTTTATCTGGGGCCAACGTCCTGACTTTC. Translation: CASSLSAGGLSGANVLTF. This rearrangement joins TRBV28 to TRBJ2-6; D possibly matches TRBD1 or TRBD2 (5 bases each). The CDR3 is 18 residues long. Trimming took off 1 base at V and 1 base at J, with 14 bases between the two ends. Germline V gene data show CDR1 as MDHEN and CDR2 as SYDVKM.

J is TRBJ2-5 and V is TRBV28; perhaps TRBD1 as D (7 bases). V lost 7 bases and J lost 4, with 19 bases in between. This CDR3 has 15 amino acids. Looked up from germline, CDR1 is MDHEN and CDR2 is SYDVKM. CDR3 region: CASTTVYRGGETQYF. CDR3 DNA sequence: TGTGCCAGCACGACCGTGTACAGGGGAGGAGAGACCCAGTACTTC.

This rearrangement joins TRBV11-3 to TRBJ2-7; D is unclear. The length of the CDR3 is 14 residues. CDR1 is SGHNT and CDR2 is YENEEA in the germline V gene. Between the trimmed V and J ends, which lost 5 bases and 4 bases, there was a span of 15 bases. The CDR3, as DNA: TGTGCCAGCAGCCCCCCCGGGCAGAATTACGAGCAGTACTTC. As protein: CASSPPGQNYEQYF.

This clone came up a few times. This rearrangement joins TRBV9 to TRBJ1-1; D is possibly TRBD1 (6 bases). CDR3 length: 15 residues. The V gene's germline CDR1 is SGDLS and CDR2 YYNGEE. V dropped 5 bases and J dropped 0 bases, with 14 bases sitting between them. CDR3 coding DNA: TGTGCCAGCAGTGTTCCGGGACACATGAACACTGAAGCTTTCTTT. Translating gives CASSVPGHMNTEAFF.

By proportion, this clone is large (0.1 to 1%). The chain employs TRBV11-3 and TRBJ1-2, with no clear D. The V gene lost 5 bases and the J gene lost 3 bases, with 13 bases spanning the gap. The CDR3 is made up of 14 amino acids. CDR1 is SGHNT and CDR2 is YENEEA in the germline V gene. The CDR3 nucleotides read TGTGCCAGCAGCCCTGGACGGGGAGACTATGGCTACACCTTC. Protein product: CASSPGRGDYGYTF.

The chain carries TRBV29-1 and TRBJ1-1; 8 nucleotides line up with TRBD1. CDR1 is SQVTM, CDR2 ANQGSEA, per germline. V lost 0 bases to trimming and J lost 0 bases; unmatched junction nucleotides: 9. The CDR3 runs to 17 residues. This CDR3 is CSVEDSVQGAMNTEAFF. The CDR3 DNA follows: TGCAGCGTTGAAGATTCTGTCCAGGGGGCCATGAACACTGAAGCTTTCTTT. The whole variable domain, remainder taken from reference TRBV29-1 and TRBJ1-1, is SAVISQKPSRDICQRGTSLTIQCQVDSQVTMMFWYRQQPGQSLTLIATANQGSEATYESGFVIDKFPISRPNLTFSTLTVSNMSPEDSSIYLCSVEDSVQGAMNTEAFFGQGTRLTVV.

The chain links TRBV19 to TRBJ2-7, with D tentatively TRBD1 (6 bases). This CDR3 has 15 amino acids. Trimming took off 5 bases at V and 3 bases at J, with 17 bases between the two ends. Germline CDR1 reads LNHDA; CDR2 reads SQIVND (reference sequence). The CDR3 DNA reads as TGTGCCAGTAGTCCTCAGGGGTCGACCTTCTACGAGCAGTACTTC. Its protein product is CASSPQGSTFYEQYF.

The V gene is TRBV19, the J gene TRBJ2-5; perhaps D is TRBD1 or TRBD2 (6 bases each). The CDR3 length is 17 residues. V was shortened by 6 bases and J by 7 bases, with 27 bases between the two germline ends. CDR1 is LNHDA and CDR2 is SQIVND in the germline V gene (reference sequence). CDR3 loop: CASSPSFRGPAAGTQYF. CDR3 DNA sequence: TGTGCCAGTAGCCCAAGTTTCCGGGGGCCCGCGGCGGGGACCCAGTACTTC.

The rearrangement joins TRBV28 to TRBJ1-1; no clear D gene. Trimming left V 10 bases short and J 1 base short, with 16 bases between. The CDR3 loop spans 14 amino acids. Per germline, CDR1 MDHEN and CDR2 SYDVKM. This chain's CDR3 is CAIRSWRANTEAFF. The CDR3 coding sequence is TGTGCCATCCGGAGCTGGAGGGCGAACACTGAAGCTTTCTTT.

This clone ranks as medium-sized. The genes are TRBV11-3 and TRBJ1-1; D ambiguous. Germline-derived CDR1 and CDR2 are SGHNT and YENEEA. The CDR3 spans 14 residues. V was cut by 5 bases and J by 1 base, with 11 bases left in between. The CDR3 DNA reads as TGTGCCAGCAGCCAACTCCGGGAGAACACTGAAGCTTTCTTT. The encoded protein is CASSQLRENTEAFF.

The V and J genes are TRBV30 and TRBJ1-4; TRBD1 might be the D (5 bases). This CDR3 region has 13 residues. Germline CDR1 GTSNPN, CDR2 SVGIG (reference sequence). V was cut by 7 bases and J by 7 bases, with 16 bases left in between. The CDR3 loop is CASGGERFEKLFF. CDR3 in DNA: TGTGCCTCTGGAGGGGAAAGGTTTGAAAAACTGTTTTTT.

This chain uses TRBV25-1 with TRBJ1-1; D is uncertain. The CDR3 sequence is 15 residues long. V was trimmed by 3 bases and J by 0 bases, leaving 11 bases between them. Germline CDR1 MGHDK, CDR2 SYGVNS. CDR3 loop: CASSESRPMNTEAFF. The CDR3 nucleotides read TGTGCCAGCAGTGAGTCCCGACCGATGAACACTGAAGCTTTCTTT.

This clone was found a few times. The J gene is TRBJ1-5, the V gene TRBV30, with D unresolved. The germline CDR1 and CDR2 sequences are GTSNPN and SVGIG (reference sequence). The V and J ends lost 0 bases and 10 bases respectively, with 22 bases between them. This CDR3 is 16 amino acids long. The CDR3 region has the DNA TGTGCCTGGAGTGTAAGGGCCTTCGGGGAAGAGAGTCCCCAGCATTTT. It codes for CAWSVRAFGEESPQHF.

By sample share, this clone is hyperexpanded. The chain couples TRBV19 to TRBJ1-2; possible D gene TRBD1, 5 bases. There are 12 residues in the CDR3. CDR1 and CDR2 from the germline V gene are LNHDA and SQIVND (reference sequence). The germline V and J ends were trimmed by 4 bases and 7 bases, with 10 bases remaining between them. The CDR3 sequence is CASSRDSFGYTF. In nucleotides, the CDR3 is TGTGCCAGTAGTAGAGACAGTTTTGGCTACACCTTC.

This chain uses TRBV19 with TRBJ1-5, with D unresolved. V was shortened by 4 bases and J by 2 bases, with 12 bases between the two germline ends. The CDR3 extends over 15 amino acids. CDR1 and CDR2 (germline): LNHDA, SQIVND (reference sequence). The CDR3 sequence: CASSTPGSRNQPQHF. CDR3 bases: TGTGCCAGTAGTACGCCGGGGTCGCGCAATCAGCCCCAGCATTTT. The full variable domain, with the rest looked up from reference TRBV19 and TRBJ1-5, is DGGITQSPKYLFRKEGQNVTLSCEQNLNHDAMYWYRQDPGQGLRLIYYSQIVNDFQKGDIAEGYSVSREKKESFPLTVTSAQKNPTAFYLCASSTPGSRNQPQHFGDGTRLSIL.

This clone was counted between two and nine times. The chain recombines TRBV10-2 with TRBJ1-1; 9 nucleotides line up with TRBD1. This CDR3 contains 15 residues. Trimming removed 1 base from V and 7 bases from J; junction bases left unmatched: 7. Germline loops: CDR1 WSHSY, CDR2 SAAADI. The CDR3 reads CASSEWDRVLNEAFF. The DNA of the CDR3 is TGCGCCAGCAGTGAGTGGGACAGGGTGCTTAATGAAGCTTTCTTT.

This sequence joins TRBV7-2 and TRBJ2-7; D is possibly TRBD1 (6 bases). From germline, CDR1 is SGHTA and CDR2 FQGNSA. Trimming removed 1 base at V and 4 bases at J, with 8 bases between. The CDR3 is 13 amino acids. Here the CDR3 DNA reads TGTGCCAGCAGCTTAGGAGGACAGTACGAGCAGTACTTC. Amino acid sequence: CASSLGGQYEQYF.

The rearrangement links TRBV6-8 to TRBJ1-6, with 7 bases aligning to TRBD1. V gave up 6 bases and J gave up 4 bases; unmatched junction bases: 3. CDR1 and CDR2 (germline): MNHGY, SAAAGT. The CDR3 runs to 14 residues. The CDR3 DNA is TGTGCCAGCAGCTCACAGGGGTATAATTCACCCCTCCACTTT. This encodes CASSSQGYNSPLHF.

This clone was seen a few times. This CDR3 is CASSPDRAQGVLRGYTF. CDR3 coding DNA: TGTGCCAGCAGCCCGGACAGGGCTCAGGGGGTACTTAGGGGCTACACCTTC. The chain joins TRBV6-8 to TRBJ1-2; 8 bases align to TRBD1. V was pared by 6 bases and J by 8 bases, with 20 bases of the junction left unmatched. CDR3 length: 17 residues. CDR1 MNHGY and CDR2 SAAAGT come from the germline V gene.

By sample fraction, this clone is medium-sized. The rearrangement uses TRBV9 and TRBJ1-2, with 9 bases aligning to TRBD1. V shed 5 bases and J 4 bases; nucleotides not matched to a gene: 6. The germline gives CDR1 SGDLS, CDR2 YYNGEE. The CDR3 has 14 amino acids. The chain's CDR3 is CASRTGTGSYGYTF. Written as DNA, the CDR3 is TGTGCCAGCAGGACAGGGACAGGGTCCTATGGCTACACCTTC.

This clone is medium-sized within its sample. The gene calls are TRBV7-4 and TRBJ2-2, with D tentatively TRBD1 (6 bases). The V end lost 4 bases, the J end lost 6 bases, and 12 bases lay between the germline ends. The CDR3 spans 14 residues. Germline loops: CDR1 SGHVT, CDR2 SQSDAQ. Written as DNA, the CDR3 is TGTGCCAGCAGCTGGAACAGGGTCTCCGGGGAGCTGTTTTTT. Its translation is CASSWNRVSGELFF. Supplemented by reference TRBV7-4 and TRBJ2-2, the full variable domain reads GAGVSQSPRYKVAKRGRDVALRCDSISGHVTLYWYRQTLGQGSEVLTYSQSDAQRDKSGRPSGRFSAERPERSVSTLKIQRTEQGDSAVYLCASSWNRVSGELFFGEGSRLTVL.

By share, this clone ranks as hyperexpanded. The V gene is TRBV11-3, the J gene TRBJ2-4; 8 nucleotides line up with TRBD2. Trimming at V came to 6 bases and at J to 2 bases, leaving 6 bases not matched to a gene. Germline loops: CDR1 SGHNT, CDR2 YENEEA. This CDR3 has 15 residues. CDR3 in DNA: TGTGCCAGCAGTTGGGGTAGCGGGACCAAAAACATTCAGTACTTC. It yields the protein CASSWGSGTKNIQYF.

This rearrangement joins TRBV14 to TRBJ2-2; TRBD2 matches 12 bases. The CDR3 loop spans 15 amino acids. Germline loops: CDR1 SGHDN, CDR2 FVKESK. With 5 bases clipped from V and 4 bases from J, the junction kept 2 bases outside the gene matches. The CDR3 loop is CASSSSGGATGELFF. CDR3 DNA sequence: TGTGCCAGCAGCTCTAGCGGGGGGGCCACCGGGGAGCTGTTTTTT.

This clone was picked up one time. The CDR3 loop is CAWTRPRGGYNEQFF. CDR3 bases: TGTGCCTGGACAAGACCCAGGGGGGGGTACAATGAGCAGTTCTTC. The chain is built from TRBV30 and TRBJ2-1; the D gene could be TRBD1 or TRBD2 (7 bases each). Germline-derived CDR1 and CDR2 are GTSNPN and SVGIG (reference sequence). The V and J ends lost 4 bases and 4 bases respectively, with 17 bases between them. CDR3 length: 15 residues.

The table lists this clone with a few counts. This chain joins TRBV27 and TRBJ2-7; the D gene is possibly TRBD1 (6 bases). The CDR3 consists of 13 residues. From germline, CDR1 is MNHEY and CDR2 SMNVEV (reference sequence). Trimming stripped 10 bases from V and 1 base from J, with 14 bases between. The CDR3 coding sequence is TGTGCCACCTCACAGGGATTTTCCTACGAGCAGTACTTC. Protein: CATSQGFSYEQYF.

This sequence joins TRBV30 and TRBJ2-7; the D gene is possibly TRBD2 (5 bases). CDR1 GTSNPN and CDR2 SVGIG come from the germline V gene (reference sequence). CDR3 length: 14 residues. V lost 1 base and J lost 0, with 10 bases in between. Here the CDR3 reads CAWSDGLSSYEQYF. The CDR3 DNA sequence: TGTGCCTGGAGTGACGGACTGAGCTCCTACGAGCAGTACTTC.

This clone was seen more than once but under ten times. This rearrangement joins TRBV4-1 to TRBJ1-4; no reliable D call. The CDR3 is 17 residues long. The ends were cut back, 1 base at V and 8 bases at J, with 20 bases in the middle. CDR1 is MGHRA and CDR2 is YSYEKL in the germline V gene. CDR3 residues: CASSQGGGSSDLEKLFF. In DNA form, the CDR3 reads TGCGCCAGCAGCCAAGGGGGAGGGTCTAGTGATTTGGAAAAACTGTTTTTT.

In its sample, this clone was seen once. The chain has TRBV30 and TRBJ2-1, with D possibly called TRBD1 or TRBD2 (5 bases each). Trimming pared 1 base from V and 11 bases from J, leaving 12 bases between. Germline-derived CDR1 and CDR2 are GTSNPN and SVGIG (reference sequence). This CDR3 is 12 amino acids long. CDR3 loop: CAWSAGTMKQFF. The CDR3 region has the DNA TGTGCCTGGAGTGCCGGGACCATGAAGCAGTTCTTC.